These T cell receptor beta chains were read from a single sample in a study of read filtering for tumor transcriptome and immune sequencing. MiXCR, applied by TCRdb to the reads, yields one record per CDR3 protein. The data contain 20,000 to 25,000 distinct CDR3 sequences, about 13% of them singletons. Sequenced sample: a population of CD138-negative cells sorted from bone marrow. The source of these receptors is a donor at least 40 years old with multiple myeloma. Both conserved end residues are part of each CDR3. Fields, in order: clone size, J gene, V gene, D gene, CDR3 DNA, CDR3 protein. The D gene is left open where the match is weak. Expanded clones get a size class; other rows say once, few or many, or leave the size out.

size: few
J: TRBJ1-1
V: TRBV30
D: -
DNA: TGTGCCTGGAGGACTTTTGGGGTTACTGAAGCTTTCTTT
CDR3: CAWRTFGVTEAFF

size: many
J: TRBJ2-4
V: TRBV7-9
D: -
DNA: TGTGCCAGCAGCTTAGGGGCGGGTCTCGCCAAAAACATTCAGTACTTC
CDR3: CASSLGAGLAKNIQYF

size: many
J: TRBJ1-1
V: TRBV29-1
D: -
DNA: TGCAGCGTAGCTGCCGGTACAGCGAACACTGAAGCTTTCTTT
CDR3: CSVAAGTANTEAFF

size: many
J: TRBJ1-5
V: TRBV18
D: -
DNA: TGTGCCAGCTCACCAGGGGCGAATCAGCCCCAGCATTTT
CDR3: CASSPGANQPQHF

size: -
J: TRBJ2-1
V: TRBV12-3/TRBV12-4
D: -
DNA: TGTGCCAGCAGTTTAGTGCAGGGGTTCAATGAGCAGTTCTTC
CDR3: CASSLVQGFNEQFF

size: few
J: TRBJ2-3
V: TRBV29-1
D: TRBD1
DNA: TGCAGCGTTGAACACAGGGGCGATAGCACAGATACGCAGTATTTT
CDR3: CSVEHRGDSTDTQYF

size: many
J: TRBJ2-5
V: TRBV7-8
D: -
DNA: TGTGCCAGCAGCTTAGGGGCGATGTGGGAGACCCAGTACTTC
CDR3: CASSLGAMWETQYF

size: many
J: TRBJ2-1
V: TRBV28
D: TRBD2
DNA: TGTGCCAGCAGCCGGGGGGGTTCTGTGCTTGAGCAGTTCTTC
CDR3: CASSRGGSVLEQFF

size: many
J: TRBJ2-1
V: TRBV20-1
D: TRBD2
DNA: TGCAGTGCTAGCTGGACTAGCGGGAAAGAAAATGAGCAGTTCTTC
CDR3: CSASWTSGKENEQFF

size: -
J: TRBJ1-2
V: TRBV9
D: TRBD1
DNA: TGTGCCAGCAGCGTAGGTGGGACAGCACATCCCCTCTATGGCTACACCTTC
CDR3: CASSVGGTAHPLYGYTF

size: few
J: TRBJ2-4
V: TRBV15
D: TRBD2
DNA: TGTGCCACCAGCAGAGAAACTCGACTAGCGGGAGTTGGGGTAGCCAAAAACATTCAGTACTTC
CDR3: CATSRETRLAGVGVAKNIQYF

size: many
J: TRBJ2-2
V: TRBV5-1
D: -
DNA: TGCGCCAGCAGCTTCCTGAACGGGGACACCGGGGAGCTGTTTTTT
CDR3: CASSFLNGDTGELFF

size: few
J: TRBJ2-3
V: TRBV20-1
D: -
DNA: TGCAGTGCTATAAGGACCGCCGTGGAAGATACGCAGTATTTT
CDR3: CSAIRTAVEDTQYF

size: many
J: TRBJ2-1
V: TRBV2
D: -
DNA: TGTGCCAGCATACTCCATGAGCAGTTCTTC
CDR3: CASILHEQFF

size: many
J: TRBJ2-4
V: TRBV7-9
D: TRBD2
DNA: TGTGCCAGCAGCCCTACCACGGGACTAGCGGTTACCAAAAACATTCAGTACTTC
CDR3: CASSPTTGLAVTKNIQYF

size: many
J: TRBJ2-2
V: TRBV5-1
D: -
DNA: TGCGCCGAGCGGGACACAGAAGCCGGGGAGCTGTTTTTT
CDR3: CAERDTEAGELFF

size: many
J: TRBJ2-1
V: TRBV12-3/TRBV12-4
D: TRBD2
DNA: TGTGCCAGCAGTTTTCGGGACCCCTTGCCGGGACTAGCGGGAAAGGGGAATGAGCAGTTCTTC
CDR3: CASSFRDPLPGLAGKGNEQFF

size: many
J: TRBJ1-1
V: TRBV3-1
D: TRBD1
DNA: TGTGCCAGCAGCCAAGCCTGGACAGGGAACACTGAAGCTTTCTTT
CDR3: CASSQAWTGNTEAFF

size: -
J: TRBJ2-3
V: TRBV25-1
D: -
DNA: TGTGCCAGCAGTGCGTGGAGAGGAGAACCAGATACGCAGTATTTT
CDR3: CASSAWRGEPDTQYF

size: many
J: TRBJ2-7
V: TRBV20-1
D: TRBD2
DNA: TGCAGTGCTACTAGCGGCCGCTCCTACGAGCAGTACTTC
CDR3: CSATSGRSYEQYF

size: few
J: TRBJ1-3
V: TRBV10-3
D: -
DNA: TGTGCCATCAGTGAGTCGCCTAGCTCTGGAAACACCATATATTTT
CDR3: CAISESPSSGNTIYF

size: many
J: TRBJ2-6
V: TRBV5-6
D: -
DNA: TGTGCCAGCAGCTTGGGAGTGTCGGGGGCCAACGTCCTGACTTTC
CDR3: CASSLGVSGANVLTF

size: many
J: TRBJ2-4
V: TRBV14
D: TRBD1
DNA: TGTGCCAGCAGCCATCAAACAGGGGCAGCCAAAAACATTCAGTACTTC
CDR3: CASSHQTGAAKNIQYF

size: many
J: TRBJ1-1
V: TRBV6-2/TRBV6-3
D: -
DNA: TGTGCCAGCAGTCCAGACGGATTGAACACTGAAGCTTTCTTT
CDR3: CASSPDGLNTEAFF

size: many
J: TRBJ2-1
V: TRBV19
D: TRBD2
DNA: TGTGCCAGTAGTATAGGGGCTAGCGGGAGGTACAATGAGCAGTTCTTC
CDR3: CASSIGASGRYNEQFF

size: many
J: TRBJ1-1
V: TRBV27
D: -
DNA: TGTGCCAGCAGTTTGGGGCCGAACACTGAAGCTTTCTTT
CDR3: CASSLGPNTEAFF